Listed here are 25 T cell receptor beta chains from one sample, sequenced in a study of blood T cell repertoires in COVID-19. Sequencing used immunoSEQ multiplex PCR; TCRdb keeps in-frame clones, though not all of them. The table records approximately 180,000 clones, 84% of them present only once. Sequenced: PBMCs or T cells enriched from blood (not recorded which). These receptors all come from a man over 45 who had recovered from COVID-19.

The chain employs TRBV2 and TRBJ2-1; TRBD2 aligns across 9 bases. Germline V gene lookup returns CDR1 SNHLY and CDR2 FYNNEI. CDR3 length: 15 amino acids. With V trimmed by 7 bases and J by 2 bases, 6 bases remained unmatched. The DNA of the CDR3 is TGTGCCAGCATCATACTAGCGGGCGCCTACAATGAGCAGTTCTTC. Protein sequence: CASIILAGAYNEQFF. The full variable domain, its missing parts supplied by reference TRBV2 and TRBJ2-1, is EPEVTQTPSHQVTQMGQEVILRCVPISNHLYFYWYRQILGQKVEFLVSFYNNEISEKSEIFDDQFSVERPDGSNFTLKIRSTKLEDSAMYFCASIILAGAYNEQFFGPGTRLTVL.

J is TRBJ2-1 and V is TRBV5-1; TRBD2 is a possible D gene (5 bases). Germline CDR1 reads SGHRS; CDR2 reads YFSETQ. V shed 0 bases and J shed 3 bases, with 13 bases lying between them. The CDR3 loop spans 16 amino acids. The CDR3 here is CASSLDRRVSYNEQFF. CDR3 DNA: TGCGCCAGCAGCTTGGACCGGCGGGTGAGCTACAATGAGCAGTTCTTC.

CDR3 region: CASTQSTTNTEAFF. CDR3 DNA: TGTGCCAGCACCCAGTCCACCACGAACACTGAAGCTTTCTTT. This chain joins TRBV5-8 and TRBJ1-1; D gene uncertain. Germline V gene data show CDR1 as SGHTS and CDR2 as YDEGEE. CDR3 length: 14 residues. Trimming took off 6 bases at V and 1 base at J, with 13 bases between the two ends.

V is TRBV20-1 and J is TRBJ1-2; D is undetermined. Deletions cut 3 bases from V and 4 bases from J, with 6 bases between. The CDR3 has 11 amino acids. CDR1 DFQATT and CDR2 SNEGSKA come from the germline V gene (reference sequence). The CDR3 reads CSASTGYGYTF. The CDR3 nucleotides are TGCAGTGCTAGTACGGGCTATGGCTACACCTTC.

V and J are TRBV7-9 and TRBJ2-5; tentative D call: TRBD2 (5 bases). The CDR3 is 14 residues long. Germline V gene data show CDR1 as SEHNR and CDR2 as FQNEAQ (reference sequence). Trimming took 3 bases from V and 3 from J, leaving 11 bases between them. The CDR3 sequence: CASSLGSIKETQYF. The CDR3, as DNA: TGTGCCAGCAGCTTGGGGAGTATCAAAGAGACCCAGTACTTC.

The V call is TRBV4-2, the J call TRBJ1-2; tentatively, D is TRBD1 (6 bases). The CDR3 consists of 16 residues. Trimming cost V 0 bases and J 8 bases, with 19 bases left between them. From germline, CDR1 is LGHNA and CDR2 YNFKEQ. This CDR3 reads CASSQEGAQQRGGYTF. The CDR3 DNA reads as TGTGCCAGCAGCCAAGAGGGGGCCCAACAAAGGGGAGGCTACACCTTC.

V gene TRBV27 combines with J gene TRBJ2-6, with a possible D match to TRBD1 (6 bases). The CDR3 extends over 14 amino acids. Per the germline V gene, CDR1 is MNHEY and CDR2 is SMNVEV (reference sequence). V was clipped by 8 bases and J by 1 base, with 9 bases between them. The CDR3, as DNA: TGTGCCAGCGGCACAGGGTCTGGGGCCAACGTCCTGACTTTC. Residues: CASGTGSGANVLTF.

The chain carries TRBV24-1 and TRBJ1-3, with TRBD1 identical over 8 bases. The CDR3 contains 15 residues. Germline V gene lookup returns CDR1 KGHDR and CDR2 SFDVKD. V lost 3 bases to trimming and J lost 8 bases; unmatched junction nucleotides: 8. The CDR3 nucleotides are TGTGCCACCAGTGATGCGGGACAGGTAGGGGACACCATATATTTT. Protein sequence: CATSDAGQVGDTIYF.

The V and J genes are TRBV5-8 and TRBJ2-5; no reliable D call. Germline V gene sequence: CDR1 SGHTS, CDR2 YDEGEE. Between the trimmed V and J ends, which lost 4 bases and 4 bases, there was a span of 11 bases. This CDR3 region has 13 residues. This chain's CDR3 is CASSLLRSETQYF. The CDR3 DNA reads TGTGCCAGCAGCCTCTTGAGGTCAGAGACCCAGTACTTC.

This chain uses TRBV19 with TRBJ1-1, with D perhaps TRBD1 (6 bases). The germline V and J ends were trimmed by 10 bases and 0 bases, with 12 bases remaining between them. Germline V gene lookup returns CDR1 LNHDA and CDR2 SQIVND (reference sequence). CDR3 length: 13 residues. This chain's CDR3 is CATQQGLNTEAFF. The CDR3 nucleotides read TGTGCCACCCAACAGGGTTTGAACACTGAAGCTTTCTTT.

The CDR3 is CASSVLTRTRVGNEQFF. CDR3 nucleotide sequence: TGTGCCAGCAGCGTACTAACACGTACCCGAGTGGGTAATGAGCAGTTCTTC. The chain links TRBV11-2 to TRBJ2-1; no clear D. Trimming shortened V by 5 bases and J by 7 bases, and 24 bases separated the two germline ends. CDR3 length: 17 residues. Germline CDR1 reads SGHAT; CDR2 reads FQNNGV.

This chain uses TRBV12-3 or TRBV12-4 with TRBJ2-1; TRBD2 aligns across 7 bases. V lost 10 bases and J lost 4; bases outside the gene matches: 4. This CDR3 is built from 12 residues. As DNA, the CDR3 is TGTGCCACCGCGGGGGATTACAATGAGCAGTTCTTC. It specifies CATAGDYNEQFF.

The chain joins TRBV3-1 (or the pseudogene TRBV3-2) to TRBJ2-1, with 10 nucleotides matching TRBD1. V lost 2 bases to trimming and J lost 3 bases; unmatched junction nucleotides: 1. This CDR3 comprises 15 residues. The germline CDR1 and CDR2 sequences are LGHDT and YNNKEL (reference sequence). The CDR3 loop is CASSQWTGGYNEQFF. The CDR3 coding sequence is TGTGCCAGCAGCCAATGGACAGGGGGCTACAATGAGCAGTTCTTC.

The chain combines TRBV6-5 with TRBJ1-5; possibly TRBD1 for D (6 bases). The CDR3 runs to 14 residues. Germline loops: CDR1 MNHEY, CDR2 SVGAGI. Trimming left V 8 bases short and J 7 bases short, with 18 bases between. CDR3 sequence: CASQAGGRGQPQHF. CDR3 nucleotide sequence: TGTGCCAGCCAGGCCGGTGGGAGGGGGCAGCCCCAGCATTTT.

The V and J genes are TRBV5-1 and TRBJ2-7; 9 bases fit TRBD1. The CDR3 sequence is 14 residues long. Trimming at V came to 4 bases and at J to 5 bases, leaving 7 bases not matched to a gene. The germline V gene has CDR1 SGHRS and CDR2 YFSETQ. The CDR3, as DNA: TGCGCCAGCAGCGAGGACAGGGGATGGAACGAGCAGTACTTC. Protein sequence: CASSEDRGWNEQYF. Full variable domain (remainder filled in from reference TRBV5-1 and TRBJ2-7): KAGVTQTPRYLIKTRGQQVTLSCSPISGHRSVSWYQQTPGQGLQFLFEYFSETQRNKGNFPGRFSGRQFSNSRSEMNVSTLELGDSALYLCASSEDRGWNEQYFGPGTRLTVT.

On this clone: The sample contains more than one DNA sequence encoding this CDR3. The chain carries TRBV7-9 and TRBJ2-1; D might be TRBD2 (5 bases). Germline values: CDR1 SEHNR, CDR2 FQNEAQ (reference sequence). This CDR3 is 14 amino acids long. V was shortened by 3 bases and J by 0 bases, with 6 bases between the two germline ends. The CDR3 sequence: CASSLGSSYNEQFF. CDR3 bases: TGTGCCAGCAGCTTGGGGAGCTCCTACAATGAGCAGTTCTTC.

The chain uses TRBV20-1 and TRBJ1-1; 10 bases fit TRBD1. V was pared by 7 bases and J by 4 bases, with 0 bases of the junction left unmatched. CDR1 is DFQATT and CDR2 is SNEGSKA in the germline V gene (reference sequence). The CDR3 has 11 residues. The DNA for the CDR3 is TGCAGTGGGACAGGGGGCACTGAAGCTTTCTTT. This codes for CSGTGGTEAFF.

The chain is built from TRBV5-4 and TRBJ2-2, with D possibly being TRBD1 (5 bases). This CDR3 is 15 amino acids long. V lost 0 bases and J lost 6, with 12 bases in between. CDR1 and CDR2 (germline): SGHNT, YYREEE (reference sequence). DNA of the CDR3: TGTGCCAGCAGCTTGGCCCAGGGTGGGGCCGGGGAGCTGTTTTTT. Its translation: CASSLAQGGAGELFF.

The gene calls are TRBV4-2 and TRBJ2-3; 12 nucleotides line up with TRBD2. The CDR3 length is 17 residues. CDR1 and CDR2 (germline): LGHNA, YNFKEQ. V was pared by 0 bases and J by 4 bases, with 5 bases of the junction left unmatched. The CDR3 sequence is CASSQDPTSGGPDTQYF. CDR3 nucleotides: TGTGCCAGCAGCCAAGACCCGACTAGCGGGGGACCAGATACGCAGTATTTT.

This sequence joins TRBV5-4 and TRBJ1-2, with 7 nucleotides matching TRBD1. Unmatched junction bases numbered 1, after V lost 0 bases and J lost 2 bases. The CDR3 length is 14 residues. Looked up from germline, CDR1 is SGHNT and CDR2 is YYREEE (reference sequence). DNA of the CDR3: TGTGCCAGCAGCTTGGACAGGGGAAACTATGGCTACACCTTC. Amino acids: CASSLDRGNYGYTF.

The V gene is TRBV5-7, the J gene TRBJ1-1, with D possibly matching TRBD1 (5 bases). TRBV5-7 is treated as an ORF (open reading frame) with a function not yet certain. The CDR3 spans 14 residues. The germline V and J ends were trimmed by 0 bases and 4 bases, with 10 bases remaining between them. The CDR3 loop is CASSLVGEVTEAFF. As DNA, the CDR3 is TGTGCCAGCAGCTTGGTGGGGGAGGTCACTGAAGCTTTCTTT.

V usage is TRBV5-6 and J usage is TRBJ1-5; 7 bases are shared with TRBD1. Germline V gene lookup returns CDR1 SGHDT and CDR2 YYEEEE. This CDR3 is built from 18 residues. Losses at the gene ends were 1 base for V and 0 bases for J; bases not matched to a gene: 10. The CDR3 bases are TGTGCCAGCAGCTTGTTCGGGACAGAAACTTATAGCAATCAGCCCCAGCATTTT. Protein product: CASSLFGTETYSNQPQHF.

The table lists this clone with a count of one. V is TRBV5-1 and J is TRBJ2-7; 8 bases map to TRBD1. The CDR3 totals 16 residues. CDR1 and CDR2 from the germline V gene are SGHRS and YFSETQ. Trimming cost V 5 bases and J 2 bases; bases outside gene matches: 12. CDR3 sequence reads: CASSYNGQGAAYEQYF. As DNA, the CDR3 is TGCGCCAGCAGTTACAACGGACAGGGAGCGGCCTACGAGCAGTACTTC.

The chain recombines TRBV28 with TRBJ1-3; D call uncertain. Per the germline V gene, CDR1 is MDHEN and CDR2 is SYDVKM. V lost 2 bases, J lost 3 bases, and 11 bases lay in between. This CDR3 spans 15 amino acids. In DNA, the CDR3 is TGTGCCAGCAGTTTAGGTCGGGTTCTTGGAAACACCATATATTTT. The encoded protein is CASSLGRVLGNTIYF. Combining the CDR3 with reference TRBV28 and TRBJ1-3 gives the whole variable domain DVKVTQSSRYLVKRTGEKVFLECVQDMDHENMFWYRQDPGLGLRLIYFSYDVKMKEKGDIPEGYSVSREKKERFSLILESASTNQTSMYLCASSLGRVLGNTIYFGEGSWLTVV.

This rearrangement joins TRBV18 to TRBJ1-4; 7 nucleotides match TRBD1. The ends lost 1 base at V and 3 bases at J; junction bases unmatched: 11. Germline V gives CDR1 KGHSH, CDR2 LQKENI. CDR3 length: 18 amino acids. DNA of the CDR3: TGTGCCAGCTCACCACAGGCCGGGACAGCAGGGTCTAATGAAAAACTGTTTTTT. Translating it yields CASSPQAGTAGSNEKLFF.